This TCR beta chain was identified during a study of T cell repertoires in cytomegalovirus infection. Study-wide findings and caveats: HLA-C-restricted TCR beta clonotypes specific for CMV led the ex vivo response.

Germline CDR1 reads MNHEY; CDR2 reads SVGEGT. The CDR3 contains 16 residues. Trimming removed 4 bases from V and 4 bases from J; junction bases left unmatched: 10. Via MiXCR, TCRdb re-called the reads, giving one row per CDR3 protein. In the table there are about 920,000 distinct CDR3 sequences, around 30% of which are singletons. This clonotype turned up a few times. Antigen unknown. The source of this sequence is a human donor in good health (CMV status not recorded). Some clones in this sample may be carry-over from other donors' samples. The material was cultured CD8+ T cells from PBMCs, obtained from culture after CMV antigen stimulation. This chain links TRBV6-2 or TRBV6-3 with TRBJ2-1, with 7 positions matching TRBD1. This chain's CDR3 is CASSLRGQGPYNEQFF. The CDR3 bases are TGTGCCAGCAGTTTAAGGGGGCAGGGGCCATACAATGAGCAGTTCTTC.